The source of this TCR beta chain is a study of spatial heterogeneity in lung cancer. About the research overall: Matched bulk RNA-seq yielded a T cell module score, and TCR transcript counts in tumor regions correlated strongly with that score. An average of more than ten raw reads was observed per unique TCR and UMI combination. Study-level points and caveats: Tumor mutation count correlated with how many alpha and beta TCRs expanded intratumorally. When ubiquitous and regional expanded TCRs were counted, their numbers tracked ubiquitous and regional nonsynonymous mutations, respectively.

V lost 8 bases, J lost 5 bases, and 11 bases stayed unmatched. CDR1 MNHNS and CDR2 SASEGT come from the germline V gene. The CDR3 loop spans 14 amino acids. TCRdb reprocessed the 5' RACE reads with MiXCR, giving one entry per CDR3 protein. Of about 100,000 distinct CDR3 sequences in the sample, 4% to 4.5% were seen once. The table lists this clonotype with many counts. Its antigen is still unknown. Described time point: sample taken at primary tumor resection. The study sequenced unsorted whole RNA from tumor, nontumor lung or frozen PBMC. The rearrangement uses TRBV6-1 and TRBJ2-7, with TRBD1 matching 8 bases. This TCR was recovered from a male donor with early-stage non-small cell lung cancer. The sequenced sample was lung tumor tissue, obtained at surgery. The CDR3 DNA sequence: TGTGCCAGCGGTAACAGGGGGACACTTCACGAGCAGTACTTC. Amino acid sequence: CASGNRGTLHEQYF.